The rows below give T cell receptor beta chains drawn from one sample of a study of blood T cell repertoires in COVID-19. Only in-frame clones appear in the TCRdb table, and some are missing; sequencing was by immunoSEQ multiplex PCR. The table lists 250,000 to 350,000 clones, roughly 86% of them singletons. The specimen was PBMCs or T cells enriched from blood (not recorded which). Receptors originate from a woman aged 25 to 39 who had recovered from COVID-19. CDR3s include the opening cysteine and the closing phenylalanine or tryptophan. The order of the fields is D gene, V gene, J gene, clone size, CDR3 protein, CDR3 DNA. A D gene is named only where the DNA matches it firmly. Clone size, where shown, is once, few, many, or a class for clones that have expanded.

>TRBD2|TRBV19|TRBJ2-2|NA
CASGTSGGHTGELFF
TGTGCCAGCGGGACTAGCGGGGGTCACACCGGGGAGCTGTTTTTT
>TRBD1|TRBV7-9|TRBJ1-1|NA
CASSLHPPGQGEAFF
TGTGCCAGCAGCCTCCACCCCCCGGGACAGGGGGAAGCTTTCTTT
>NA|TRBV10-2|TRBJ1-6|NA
CASSDELPLHF
TGCGCCAGCAGTGACGAGTTACCCCTCCACTTT
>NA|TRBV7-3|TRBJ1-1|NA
CASSPTYGTEAFF
TGTGCCAGCAGCCCCACGTACGGTACTGAAGCTTTCTTT
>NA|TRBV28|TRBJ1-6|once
CASSFPGGESSPLHF
TGTGCCAGCAGTTTTCCCGGGGGAGAAAGCTCACCCCTCCACTTT
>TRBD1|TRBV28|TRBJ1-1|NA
CASIDRGRTEAFF
TGTGCCAGCATAGACAGGGGGAGGACTGAAGCTTTCTTT
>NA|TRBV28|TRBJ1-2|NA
CASSLATVSNYGYTF
TGTGCCAGCAGTTTGGCAACCGTCTCTAACTATGGCTACACCTTC
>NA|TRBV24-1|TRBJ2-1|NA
CATSDRVRGANNEQFF
TGTGCCACCAGTGATCGAGTACGGGGGGCGAACAATGAGCAGTTCTTC
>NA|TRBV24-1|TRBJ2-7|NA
CATSDPRGGNYEQYF
TGTGCCACCAGTGATCCCCGGGGTGGTAACTACGAGCAGTACTTC
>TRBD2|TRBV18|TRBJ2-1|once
CASSSKLAAYNEQFF
TGTGCCAGCTCAAGTAAACTAGCGGCCTACAATGAGCAGTTCTTC
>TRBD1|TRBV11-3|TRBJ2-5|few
CASSSSYRGDQETQYF
TGTGCCAGCAGCTCAAGTTACAGGGGGGACCAAGAGACCCAGTACTTC
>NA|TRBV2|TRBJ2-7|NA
CASSEIYRQNYEQYF
TGTGCCAGCAGTGAGATTTATAGACAGAACTACGAGCAGTACTTC
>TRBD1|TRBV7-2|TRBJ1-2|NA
CASSLVGQGINYGYTF
TGTGCCAGCAGCTTAGTCGGACAGGGCATAAACTATGGCTACACCTTC
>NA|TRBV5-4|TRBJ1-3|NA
CASNETGSGNTIYF
TGTGCCAGCAACGAGACAGGTTCGGGAAACACCATATATTTT
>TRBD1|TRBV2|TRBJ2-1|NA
CASREKTGGIDEQFF
TGTGCCAGCAGGGAGAAAACAGGGGGTATCGATGAGCAGTTCTTC
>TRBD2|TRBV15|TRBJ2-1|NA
CATSSISGRADDEQFF
TGTGCCACCAGCAGCATTAGCGGGAGGGCCGACGATGAGCAGTTCTTC
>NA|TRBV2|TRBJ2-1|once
CASSGTFESYNEQFF
TGTGCCAGCAGTGGAACTTTCGAATCCTACAATGAGCAGTTCTTC
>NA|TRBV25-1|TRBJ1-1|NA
CASSKQVGGTEAFF
TGTGCCAGCAGTAAACAGGTCGGGGGCACTGAAGCTTTCTTT
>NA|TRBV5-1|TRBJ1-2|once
CASSLVFKGRGYTYGYTF
TGCGCCAGCAGCTTGGTCTTTAAAGGCAGGGGATATACCTATGGCTACACCTTC
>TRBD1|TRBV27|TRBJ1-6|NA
CASSLSPGTGGLWVRNSPLHF
TGTGCCAGCAGTTTATCTCCCGGGACAGGGGGACTCTGGGTTAGGAATTCACCCCTCCACTTT
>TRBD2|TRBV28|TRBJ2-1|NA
CASSEGTSGTYNEQFF
TGTGCCAGCAGTGAGGGGACTAGCGGCACCTACAATGAGCAGTTCTTC
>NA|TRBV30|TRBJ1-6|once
CAWSVSRFSYNSPLHF
TGTGCCTGGAGTGTATCACGGTTCTCCTATAATTCACCCCTCCACTTT
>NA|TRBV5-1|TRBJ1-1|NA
CASSLEAGAGREAFF
TGCGCCAGCAGCTTGGAGGCGGGGGCCGGGCGTGAAGCTTTCTTT
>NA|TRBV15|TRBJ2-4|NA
CATSSPLARDIQYF
TGTGCCACCAGCAGCCCCCTAGCGAGGGACATTCAGTACTTC
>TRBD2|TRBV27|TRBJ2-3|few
CASSFREGYTQYF
TGTGCCAGCAGTTTCAGGGAGGGATATACGCAGTATTTT
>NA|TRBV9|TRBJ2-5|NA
CASSGGLSQETQYF
TGTGCCAGCAGCGGAGGGTTGAGCCAAGAGACCCAGTACTTC
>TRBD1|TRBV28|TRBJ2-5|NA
CASSIHGTGQETQYF
TGTGCCAGCAGTATCCACGGGACAGGCCAAGAGACCCAGTACTTC
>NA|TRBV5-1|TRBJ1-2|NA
CASSAYQGNNYGYTF
TGCGCCAGCAGCGCGTACCAGGGAAACAACTATGGCTACACCTTC
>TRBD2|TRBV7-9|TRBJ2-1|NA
CASSRGGGSGGNEQFF
TGTGCCAGCAGCCGAGGCGGGGGTAGCGGGGGCAATGAGCAGTTCTTC
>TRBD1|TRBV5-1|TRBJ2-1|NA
CASSLYRGNEQFF
TGCGCCAGCAGCTTGTACAGGGGCAATGAGCAGTTCTTC
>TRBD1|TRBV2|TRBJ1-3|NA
CASSPAGTGGRREYF
TGTGCCAGCAGTCCAGCCGGGACAGGGGGCAGGCGGGAATATTTT
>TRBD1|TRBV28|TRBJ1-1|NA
CASSLEGAGSAEAFF
TGTGCCAGCAGTTTAGAGGGGGCAGGGTCCGCTGAAGCTTTCTTT
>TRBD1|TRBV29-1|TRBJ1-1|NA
CSAVTGVTEAFF
TGCAGCGCTGTGACAGGGGTGACTGAAGCTTTCTTT
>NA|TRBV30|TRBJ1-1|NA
CAWSALGEVNTEAFF
TGTGCCTGGAGTGCCCTAGGGGAAGTGAACACTGAAGCTTTCTTT
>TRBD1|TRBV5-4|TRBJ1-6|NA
CASSLPVGTGHSPLHF
TGTGCCAGCAGCCTTCCTGTGGGGACAGGGCATTCACCCCTCCACTTT
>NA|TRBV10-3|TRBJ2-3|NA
CAISEWADTQYF
TGTGCCATCAGTGAGTGGGCCGATACGCAGTATTTT
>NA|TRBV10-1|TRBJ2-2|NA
CASSAGEFDSGELFF
TGCGCCAGCTCGGCAGGGGAGTTCGATTCGGGGGAGCTGTTTTTT
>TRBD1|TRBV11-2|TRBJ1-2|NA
CASSFGQGPGYTF
TGTGCCAGCAGCTTTGGACAGGGGCCCGGCTACACCTTC
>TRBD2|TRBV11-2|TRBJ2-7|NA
CASSPAGVGEQYF
TGTGCCAGCAGTCCAGCGGGGGTGGGCGAGCAGTACTTC
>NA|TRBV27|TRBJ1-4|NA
CASSSLLATNEKLFF
TGTGCCAGCAGTTCCCTCCTAGCAACTAATGAAAAACTGTTTTTT
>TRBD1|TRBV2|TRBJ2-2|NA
CASSGSTGYAGELFF
TGTGCCAGCAGTGGATCGACAGGGTATGCCGGGGAGCTGTTTTTT
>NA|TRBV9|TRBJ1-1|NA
CASSVQVNTEAFF
TGTGCCAGCAGCGTACAGGTTAACACTGAAGCTTTCTTT
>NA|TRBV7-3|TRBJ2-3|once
CASSLTAPDTQYF
TGTGCCAGCAGCTTAACAGCCCCAGATACGCAGTATTTT
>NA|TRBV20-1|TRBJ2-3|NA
CSASRRGGTDTQYF
TGCAGTGCTAGTCGGCGAGGAGGGACAGATACGCAGTATTTT
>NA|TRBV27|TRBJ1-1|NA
CASSLGGGSQAFF
TGTGCCAGCAGTCTGGGGGGGGGCTCCCAAGCTTTCTTT
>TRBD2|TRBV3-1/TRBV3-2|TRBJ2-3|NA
CASSPQLAGLGGTQYF
TGTGCCAGCAGCCCCCAACTAGCGGGATTGGGAGGGACGCAGTATTTT
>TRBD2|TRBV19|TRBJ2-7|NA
CATRAQRGLYEQYF
TGTGCCACGCGTGCCCAGCGGGGACTCTACGAGCAGTACTTC